This T cell receptor (beta chain) was captured in a study of blood T cell repertoires in COVID-19. Study summary: The United States, Italy and Spain supplied acute and convalescent COVID-19 samples.

Produced via immunoSEQ multiplex PCR; TCRdb's table is partial and in-frame only. The top ten hold 7.2% of the sample, which has roughly 300,000 clones, about 82% seen once. The sample comprised peripheral blood. This TCR was recovered from a human donor in a cohort sampled during active COVID-19.

CDR3 region: CASSRSRGGRSRELFF. The CDR3 nucleotides read TGTGCCAGCAGCCGGTCCCGGGGGGGCCGGTCGCGGGAGCTGTTTTTT. The chain recombines TRBV3-1 (or the pseudogene TRBV3-2) with TRBJ2-2, with 8 bases matching TRBD2. From germline, CDR1 is LGHDT and CDR2 YNNKEL (reference sequence). V lost 4 bases and J lost 9; bases outside the gene matches: 13. CDR3 size: 16 residues.